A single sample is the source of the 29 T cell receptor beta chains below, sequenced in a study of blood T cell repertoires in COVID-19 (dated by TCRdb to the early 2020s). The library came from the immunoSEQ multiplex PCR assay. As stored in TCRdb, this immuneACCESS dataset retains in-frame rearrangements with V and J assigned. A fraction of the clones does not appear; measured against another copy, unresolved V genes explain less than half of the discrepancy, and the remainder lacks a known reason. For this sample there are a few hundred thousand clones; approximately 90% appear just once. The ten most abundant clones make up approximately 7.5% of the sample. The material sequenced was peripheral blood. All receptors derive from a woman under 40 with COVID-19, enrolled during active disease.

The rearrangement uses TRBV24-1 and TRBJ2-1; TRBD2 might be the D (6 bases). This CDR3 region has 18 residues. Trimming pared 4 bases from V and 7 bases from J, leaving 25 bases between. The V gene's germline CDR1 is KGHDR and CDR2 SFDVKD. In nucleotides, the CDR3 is TGTGCCACCAGTGACTCCCTTAGCGGAAACACCGCCGCGAATGAGCAGTTCTTC. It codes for CATSDSLSGNTAANEQFF.

The CDR3 bases are TGTGCCATCAGTGAGAATGTAGAGCCCCAGCATTTT. It is translated as CAISENVEPQHF. J is TRBJ1-5 and V is TRBV10-3; no definite D call. V shed 2 bases and J shed 8 bases, with 7 bases lying between them. Germline V gene data show CDR1 as ENHRY and CDR2 as SYGVKD. The CDR3 runs to 12 residues.

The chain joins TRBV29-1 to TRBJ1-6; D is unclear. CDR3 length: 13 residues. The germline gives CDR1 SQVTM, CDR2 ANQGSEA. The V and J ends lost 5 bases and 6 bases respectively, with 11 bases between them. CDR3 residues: CSVSWSSNSPLHF. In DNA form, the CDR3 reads TGCAGCGTTAGCTGGAGTAGTAATTCACCCCTCCACTTT.

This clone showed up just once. CDR3 in DNA: TGTGCCAGCAACCTAAAAGGGGGGGGCGGCGAGCAGTACTTC. Its translation is CASNLKGGGGEQYF. The genes are TRBV6-5 and TRBJ2-7; a weak D match, TRBD2 (7 bases). The CDR3 loop spans 14 amino acids. Germline CDR1 and CDR2: MNHEY and SVGAGI. Trimming stripped 7 bases from V and 6 bases from J, with 19 bases between.

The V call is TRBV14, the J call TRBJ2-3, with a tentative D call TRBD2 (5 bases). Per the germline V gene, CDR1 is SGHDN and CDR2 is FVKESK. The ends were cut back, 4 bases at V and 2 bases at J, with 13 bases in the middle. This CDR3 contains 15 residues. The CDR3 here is CASSPLGVITDTQYF. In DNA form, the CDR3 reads TGTGCCAGCAGCCCTCTCGGGGTAATCACAGATACGCAGTATTTT.

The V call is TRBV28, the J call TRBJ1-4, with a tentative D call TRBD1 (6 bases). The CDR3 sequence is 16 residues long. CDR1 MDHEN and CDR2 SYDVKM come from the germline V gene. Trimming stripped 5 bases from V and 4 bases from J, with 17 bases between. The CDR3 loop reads CASSPQGRGLNEKLFF. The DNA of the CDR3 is TGTGCCAGCAGTCCTCAGGGGAGAGGGCTTAATGAAAAACTGTTTTTT.

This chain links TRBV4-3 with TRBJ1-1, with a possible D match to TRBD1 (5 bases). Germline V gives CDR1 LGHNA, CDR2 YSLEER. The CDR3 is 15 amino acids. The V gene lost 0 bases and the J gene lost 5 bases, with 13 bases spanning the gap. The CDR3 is CASSQDGREDTEAFF. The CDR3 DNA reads TGCGCCAGCAGCCAAGATGGCAGGGAGGATACTGAAGCTTTCTTT.

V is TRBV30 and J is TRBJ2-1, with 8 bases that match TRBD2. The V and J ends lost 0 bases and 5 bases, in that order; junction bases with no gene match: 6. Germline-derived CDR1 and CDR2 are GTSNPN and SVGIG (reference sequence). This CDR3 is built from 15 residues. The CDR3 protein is CAWSVRAGVHNEQFF. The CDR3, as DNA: TGTGCCTGGAGTGTCCGAGCGGGAGTTCACAATGAGCAGTTCTTC. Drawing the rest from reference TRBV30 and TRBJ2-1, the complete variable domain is SQTIHQWPATLVQPVGSPLSLECTVEGTSNPNLYWYRQAAGRGLQLLFYSVGIGQISSEVPQNLSASRPQDRQFILSSKKLLLSDSGFYLCAWSVRAGVHNEQFFGPGTRLTVL.

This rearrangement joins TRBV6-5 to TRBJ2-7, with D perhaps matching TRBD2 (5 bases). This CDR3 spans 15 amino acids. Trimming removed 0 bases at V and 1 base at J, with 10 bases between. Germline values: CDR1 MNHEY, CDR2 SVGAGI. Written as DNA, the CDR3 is TGTGCCAGCAGTTACTCCCGGGATCTTTCCTACGAGCAGTACTTC. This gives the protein CASSYSRDLSYEQYF.

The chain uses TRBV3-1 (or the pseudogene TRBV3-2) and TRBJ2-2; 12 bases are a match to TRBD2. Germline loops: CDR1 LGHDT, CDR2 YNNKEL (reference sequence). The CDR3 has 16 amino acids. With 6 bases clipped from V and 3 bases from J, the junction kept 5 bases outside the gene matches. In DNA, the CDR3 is TGTGCCAGCAGTCCTAGCGGGAGGGCCGACACCGGGGAGCTGTTTTTT. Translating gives CASSPSGRADTGELFF.

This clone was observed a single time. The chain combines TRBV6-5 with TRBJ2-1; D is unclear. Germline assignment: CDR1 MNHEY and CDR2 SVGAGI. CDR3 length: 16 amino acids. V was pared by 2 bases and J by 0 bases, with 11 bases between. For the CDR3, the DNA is TGTGCCAGCAGTTACGAGGCTGGTAGCTCCTACAATGAGCAGTTCTTC. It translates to CASSYEAGSSYNEQFF.

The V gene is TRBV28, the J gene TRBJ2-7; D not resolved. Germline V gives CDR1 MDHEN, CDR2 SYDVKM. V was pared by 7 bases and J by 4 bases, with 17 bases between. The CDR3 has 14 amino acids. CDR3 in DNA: TGTGCCAGCACCCTCCGGCTAGGCTTATACGAGCAGTACTTC. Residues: CASTLRLGLYEQYF. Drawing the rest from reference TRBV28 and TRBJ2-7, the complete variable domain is DVKVTQSSRYLVKRTGEKVFLECVQDMDHENMFWYRQDPGLGLRLIYFSYDVKMKEKGDIPEGYSVSREKKERFSLILESASTNQTSMYLCASTLRLGLYEQYFGPGTRLTVT.

The CDR3 is CATRGNRDTEAFF. The CDR3 bases are TGTGCCACCAGGGGTAACAGGGACACTGAAGCTTTCTTT. This rearrangement joins TRBV24-1 to TRBJ1-1; D possibly corresponds to TRBD1 (6 bases). Trimming took off 7 bases at V and 3 bases at J, with 11 bases between the two ends. The CDR3 is 13 amino acids. Germline-derived CDR1 and CDR2 are KGHDR and SFDVKD.

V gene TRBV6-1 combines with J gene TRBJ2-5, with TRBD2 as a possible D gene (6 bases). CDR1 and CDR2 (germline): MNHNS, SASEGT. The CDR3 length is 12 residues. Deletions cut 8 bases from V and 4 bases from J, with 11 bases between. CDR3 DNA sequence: TGTGCCAGCCATCTGGGGGGAGAGACCCAGTACTTC. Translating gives CASHLGGETQYF.

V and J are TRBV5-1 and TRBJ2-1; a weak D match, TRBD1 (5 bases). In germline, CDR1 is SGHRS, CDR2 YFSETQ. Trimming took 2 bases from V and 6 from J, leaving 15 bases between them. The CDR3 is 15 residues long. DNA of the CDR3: TGCGCCAGCAGCTTCGGGCAGGGTAGGTCCAATGAGCAGTTCTTC. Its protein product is CASSFGQGRSNEQFF.

The CDR3 spells CASSEAGTSGILYEQYF. In DNA, the CDR3 is TGTGCCAGCAGTGAAGCCGGGACTAGCGGGATCCTCTACGAGCAGTACTTC. The chain combines TRBV6-1 with TRBJ2-7, with TRBD2 matching over 13 bases. Germline trimming cut 0 bases from V and 3 bases from J; bases unmatched to any gene: 5. The CDR3 covers 17 residues. Germline CDR1 is MNHNS and CDR2 is SASEGT.

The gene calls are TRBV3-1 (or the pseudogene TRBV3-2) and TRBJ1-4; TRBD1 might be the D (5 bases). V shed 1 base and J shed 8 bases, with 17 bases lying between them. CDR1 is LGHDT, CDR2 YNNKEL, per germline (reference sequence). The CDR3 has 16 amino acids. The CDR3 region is CASSQGVARGVEKLFF. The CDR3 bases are TGTGCCAGCAGCCAAGGTGTGGCTCGGGGGGTGGAAAAACTGTTTTTT.

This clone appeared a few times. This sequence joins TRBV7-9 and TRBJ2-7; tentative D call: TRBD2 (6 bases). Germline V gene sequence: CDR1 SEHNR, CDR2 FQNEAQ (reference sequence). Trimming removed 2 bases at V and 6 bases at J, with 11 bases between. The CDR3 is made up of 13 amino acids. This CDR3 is CASSLREASEQYF. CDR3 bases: TGTGCCAGCAGCTTAAGGGAGGCTAGCGAGCAGTACTTC.

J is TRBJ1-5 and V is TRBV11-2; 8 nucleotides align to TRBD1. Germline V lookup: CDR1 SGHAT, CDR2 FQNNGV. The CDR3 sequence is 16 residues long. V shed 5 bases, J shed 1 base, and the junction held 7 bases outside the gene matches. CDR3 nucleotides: TGTGCCAGCAGCCCCTCTTGGACAGGGAGCAATCAGCCCCAGCATTTT. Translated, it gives CASSPSWTGSNQPQHF. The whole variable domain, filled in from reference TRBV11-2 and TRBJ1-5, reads EAGVAQSPRYKIIEKRQSVAFWCNPISGHATLYWYQQILGQGPKLLIQFQNNGVVDDSQLPKDRFSAERLKGVDSTLKIQPAKLEDSAVYLCASSPSWTGSNQPQHFGDGTRLSIL.

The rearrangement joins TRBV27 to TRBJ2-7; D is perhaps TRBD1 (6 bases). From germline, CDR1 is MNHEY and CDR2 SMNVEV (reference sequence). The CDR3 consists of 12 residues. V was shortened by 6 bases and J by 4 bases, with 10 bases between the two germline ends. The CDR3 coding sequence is TGTGCCAGCAGACCAAGGGGGTACGAGCAGTACTTC. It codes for CASRPRGYEQYF.

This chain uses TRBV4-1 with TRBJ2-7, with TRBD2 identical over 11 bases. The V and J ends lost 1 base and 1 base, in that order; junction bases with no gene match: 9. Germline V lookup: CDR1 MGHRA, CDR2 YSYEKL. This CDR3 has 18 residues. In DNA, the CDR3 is TGCGCCAGCAGCCAAGTGGGGGCTGGGACTAGCGGATCCTACGAGCAGTACTTC. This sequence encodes CASSQVGAGTSGSYEQYF.

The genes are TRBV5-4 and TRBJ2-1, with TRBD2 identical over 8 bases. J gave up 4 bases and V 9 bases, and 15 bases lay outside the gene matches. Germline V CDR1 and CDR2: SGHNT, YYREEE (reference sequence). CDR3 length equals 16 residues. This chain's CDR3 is CATAQSGSSRYNEQFF. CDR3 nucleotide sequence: TGTGCCACCGCCCAGAGCGGGAGTAGTAGGTACAATGAGCAGTTCTTC.

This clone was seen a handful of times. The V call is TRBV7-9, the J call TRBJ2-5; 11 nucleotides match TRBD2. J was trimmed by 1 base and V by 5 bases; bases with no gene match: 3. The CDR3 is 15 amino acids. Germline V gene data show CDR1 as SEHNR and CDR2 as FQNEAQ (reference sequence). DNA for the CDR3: TGTGCCAGCAGCCCTGGACTAGCGGGCCAAGAGACCCAGTACTTC. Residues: CASSPGLAGQETQYF.

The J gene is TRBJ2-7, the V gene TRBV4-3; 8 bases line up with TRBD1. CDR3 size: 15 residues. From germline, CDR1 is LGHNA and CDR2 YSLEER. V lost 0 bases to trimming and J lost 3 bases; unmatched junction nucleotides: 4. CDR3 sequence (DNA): TGCGCCAGCAGCCAAGACCAACAGGGGGACTACGAGCAGTACTTC. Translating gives CASSQDQQGDYEQYF.

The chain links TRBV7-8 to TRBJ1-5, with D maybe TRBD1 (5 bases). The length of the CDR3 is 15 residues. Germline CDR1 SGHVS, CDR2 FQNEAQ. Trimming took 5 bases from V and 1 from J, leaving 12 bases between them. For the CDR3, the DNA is TGTGCCAGCAGCCGAGCGGACATAAGCAATCAGCCCCAGCATTTT. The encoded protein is CASSRADISNQPQHF.

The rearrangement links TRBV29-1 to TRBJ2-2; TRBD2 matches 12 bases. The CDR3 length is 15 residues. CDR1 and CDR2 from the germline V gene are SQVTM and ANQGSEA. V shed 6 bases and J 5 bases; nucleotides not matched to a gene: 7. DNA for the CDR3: TGCAGCGTGTCACTAGCGGGAGGATGGACCGGGGAGCTGTTTTTT. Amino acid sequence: CSVSLAGGWTGELFF.

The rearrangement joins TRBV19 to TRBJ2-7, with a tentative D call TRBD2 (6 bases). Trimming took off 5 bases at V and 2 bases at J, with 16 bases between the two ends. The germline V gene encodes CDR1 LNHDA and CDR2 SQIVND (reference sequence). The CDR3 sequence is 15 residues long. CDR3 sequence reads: CASSPTSQSPYEQYF. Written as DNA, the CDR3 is TGTGCCAGTAGTCCGACTAGTCAGTCACCCTACGAGCAGTACTTC.

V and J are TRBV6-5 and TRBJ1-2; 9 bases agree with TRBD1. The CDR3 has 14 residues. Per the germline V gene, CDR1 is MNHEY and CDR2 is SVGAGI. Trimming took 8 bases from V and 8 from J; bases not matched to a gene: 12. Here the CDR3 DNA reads TGTGCCAGCGATTATACCGGGACAGGGTACGGCTACACCTTC. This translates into CASDYTGTGYGYTF.

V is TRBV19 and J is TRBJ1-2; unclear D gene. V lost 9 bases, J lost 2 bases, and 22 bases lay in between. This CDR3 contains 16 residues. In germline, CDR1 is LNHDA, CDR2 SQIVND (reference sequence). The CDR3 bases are TGTGCCAGCATAAGACGAGAGGGAGAGATAAACTATGGCTACACCTTC. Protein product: CASIRREGEINYGYTF.